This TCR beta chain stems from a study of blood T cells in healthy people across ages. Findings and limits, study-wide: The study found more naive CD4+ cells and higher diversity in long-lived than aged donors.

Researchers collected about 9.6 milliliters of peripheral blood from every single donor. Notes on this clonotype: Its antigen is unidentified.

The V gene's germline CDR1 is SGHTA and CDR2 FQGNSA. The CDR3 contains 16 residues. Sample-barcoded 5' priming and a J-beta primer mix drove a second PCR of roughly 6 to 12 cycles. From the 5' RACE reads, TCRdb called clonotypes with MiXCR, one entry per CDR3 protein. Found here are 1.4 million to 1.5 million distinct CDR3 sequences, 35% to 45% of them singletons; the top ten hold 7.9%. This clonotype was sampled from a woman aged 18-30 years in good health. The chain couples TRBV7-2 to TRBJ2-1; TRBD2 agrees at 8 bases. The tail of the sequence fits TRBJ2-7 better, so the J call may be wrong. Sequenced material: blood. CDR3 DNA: TGTGCCAGCAGCTTCCGGGGGGGGAGCTCCTACAATGAGCAGTACTTC. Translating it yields CASSFRGGSSYNEQYF.